The clone carrying this TCR beta chain was detected many times. Its cognate antigen is unknown. V was pared by 3 bases and J by 7 bases, with 13 bases between. The CDR3 has 13 residues. Germline values: CDR1 SGHDN, CDR2 FVKESK. This specimen comes from a study of identical twins. Template switching created a universal primer site, and the cDNA included unique molecular identifiers. MiXCR, applied by TCRdb to the 5' RACE reads, yields one record per CDR3 protein. The table includes about 240,000 distinct CDR3 sequences, 7% to 8.5% detected once. General study results and limits: Possibly, invariant MAIT and iNKT cells partly confounded zero-insertion analyses. Beta out-of-frame sequences showed weaker excess twin sharing. There was an excess of low generation probability in the out-of-frame alpha sequences that twins shared.

This same sample was also part of a study on yellow fever vaccine responses in identical twins.

The chain uses TRBV14 and TRBJ2-7, with a possible D match to TRBD1 (6 bases). This clonotype was sampled from a young woman in good health. Sequencing was carried out using CD8+ T cells sorted from blood. CDR3: CASSQLQGVEQYF. The CDR3 DNA reads as TGTGCCAGCAGCCAGCTACAGGGCGTGGAGCAGTACTTC.